A single sample is the source of the 14 T cell receptor beta chains below, sequenced in a study of low-dose radiotherapy and immunotherapy resistance in tumors. Both TCRalpha and TCRbeta chains were reverse transcribed with V-gene-specific primers. Amplification, which lasted around 18 PCR cycles, used a constant-region primer and V-primer adapter to amplify TCRs. TCRdb reprocessed the reads with MiXCR, giving one entry per CDR3 protein. The sample gives tens of thousands of distinct CDR3 sequences, less than 40% of which show up once; about 3.7% is in the top ten. Time point defined: before trial treatment. This material consisted of PBMCs, taken before treatment. The origin of the receptors is a male donor with gallbladder cancer.

This clonotype has just one count. The V call is TRBV10-2, the J call TRBJ2-2, with unresolved D. From germline, CDR1 is WSHSY and CDR2 SAAADI. The CDR3 is 11 amino acids. V was trimmed by 6 bases and J by 7 bases, leaving 6 bases between them. CDR3 nucleotides: TGCGCCAGCAGACTGAGCGGGGAGCTGTTTTTT. This encodes CASRLSGELFF.

The V and J genes are TRBV6-2 or TRBV6-3 and TRBJ2-7, with TRBD1 matching over 9 bases. Germline-derived CDR1 and CDR2 are MNHEY and SVGEGT. Trimming took 4 bases from V and 5 from J; bases not matched to a gene: 6. The CDR3 extends over 14 amino acids. The CDR3 sequence is CASSSNRGRDEQYF. The CDR3 DNA reads TGTGCCAGCAGTTCCAACAGGGGGCGGGACGAGCAGTACTTC.

This chain links TRBV12-3 or TRBV12-4 with TRBJ1-6; 7 bases are a match to TRBD1. V shed 7 bases, J shed 9 bases, and the junction held 9 bases outside the gene matches. The CDR3 spans 14 residues. CDR3 in DNA: TGTGCCAGCACCAGGACAGGTGGAGGTTCACCCCTCCACTTT. As protein: CASTRTGGGSPLHF.

The chain has TRBV29-1 and TRBJ2-5; TRBD2 aligns across 12 bases. CDR1 and CDR2 from the germline V gene are SQVTM and ANQGSEA. The CDR3 has 14 residues. V lost 4 bases and J lost 5; bases outside the gene matches: 5. In DNA, the CDR3 is TGCAGCGTTGGACTAGCGGGGGTCGGCGAGACCCAGTACTTC. Protein product: CSVGLAGVGETQYF.

This clonotype was picked up many times. The chain uses TRBV4-2 and TRBJ1-4, with D maybe TRBD1 (5 bases). Germline V lookup: CDR1 LGHNA, CDR2 YNFKEQ. This CDR3 comprises 15 residues. V was trimmed by 0 bases and J by 7 bases, leaving 12 bases between them. The CDR3 here is CASSQEGEGAEKLFF. The DNA for the CDR3 is TGTGCCAGCAGCCAAGAGGGGGAGGGAGCTGAAAAACTGTTTTTT.

The V gene is TRBV6-2 or TRBV6-3, the J gene TRBJ2-7, with TRBD2 as a possible D gene (6 bases). The V gene lost 10 bases and the J gene lost 3 bases, with 13 bases spanning the gap. Per germline, CDR1 MNHEY and CDR2 SVGEGT. This CDR3 is built from 12 residues. The CDR3 loop is CATGLPIYEQYF. The CDR3 DNA reads TGTGCCACCGGACTACCCATCTACGAGCAGTACTTC.

This clonotype ranks as medium-sized. The V call is TRBV6-2 or TRBV6-3, the J call TRBJ2-1; 8 bases are a match to TRBD2. Germline CDR1 and CDR2: MNHEY and SVGEGT. After removal of 10 bases from V and 7 bases from J, the junction contained 9 bases not matched to a gene. CDR3 size: 13 residues. CDR3 residues: CATLAGGRNEQFF. CDR3 sequence (DNA): TGTGCCACCCTAGCGGGTGGTAGGAATGAGCAGTTCTTC.

V is TRBV6-1 and J is TRBJ2-2, with 8 nucleotides matching TRBD2. The junction had 7 bases not matched to a gene; V was cut back by 6 bases and J by 4 bases. The CDR3 spans 15 residues. The germline CDR1 and CDR2 sequences are MNHNS and SASEGT. CDR3: CASRPGLAGTGELFF. As DNA, the CDR3 is TGTGCCAGCAGACCTGGACTAGCCGGCACCGGGGAGCTGTTTTTT.

This clonotype appeared many times. This chain uses TRBV20-1 with TRBJ1-2; the D is unclear. Germline-derived CDR1 and CDR2 are DFQATT and SNEGSKA (reference sequence). Trimming took 8 bases from V and 0 from J, leaving 7 bases between them. CDR3 size: 11 residues. For the CDR3, the DNA is TGCAGTCCCGGGACTAACTATGGCTACACCTTC. It encodes CSPGTNYGYTF.

This clonotype was picked up many times. The rearrangement uses TRBV25-1 and TRBJ1-2, with D hard to call. V lost 5 bases and J 4 bases, leaving 17 bases between the germline ends. The CDR3 runs 15 residues. The germline V gene has CDR1 MGHDK and CDR2 SYGVNS. The CDR3 DNA follows: TGTGCCAGCAGTCCCTCGATTGGCAAGGCCTATGGCTACACCTTC. Protein sequence: CASSPSIGKAYGYTF.

Remarks on this clonotype: A much larger clone lies a single base off, so this may be a read error. The rearrangement uses TRBV28 and TRBJ2-7; 10 bases are shared with TRBD2. The CDR3 is 16 amino acids. Trimming took 7 bases from V and 6 from J; bases not matched to a gene: 15. The germline gives CDR1 MDHEN, CDR2 SYDVKM. CDR3 coding DNA: TGTGCCAGCACCATGAAAGCGGGAGGGGCGTTTTCCGAGCAGTACTTC. Protein sequence: CASTMKAGGAFSEQYF.

This clonotype showed up many times. The rearrangement links TRBV25-1 to TRBJ2-3, with D perhaps TRBD1 or TRBD2 (5 bases each). V shed 6 bases and J shed 3 bases, with 13 bases lying between them. The CDR3 has 14 residues. Per germline, CDR1 MGHDK and CDR2 SYGVNS. In nucleotides, the CDR3 is TGTGCCAGCAGGAAAAGGGACCCTACAGATACGCAGTATTTT. Translated, it gives CASRKRDPTDTQYF.

This clonotype was counted many times. The chain recombines TRBV10-1 with TRBJ2-1; the match to TRBD1 covers 8 bases. V gave up 3 bases and J gave up 6 bases; unmatched junction bases: 4. This CDR3 is 14 amino acids long. CDR1 and CDR2 from the germline V gene are WNHNN and SYGVQD (reference sequence). As DNA, the CDR3 is TGCGCCAGCAGTGAAAGGGACAGGAGCAATGAGCAGTTCTTC. It yields the protein CASSERDRSNEQFF.

This clonotype was picked up many times. The chain joins TRBV30 to TRBJ1-5, with no clear D. The V and J ends lost 0 bases and 5 bases respectively, with 11 bases between them. Germline loops: CDR1 GTSNPN, CDR2 SVGIG (reference sequence). This CDR3 contains 14 residues. Written as DNA, the CDR3 is TGTGCCTGGAGTGTACGAAGGAGGGATCAGCCCCAGCATTTT. As protein: CAWSVRRRDQPQHF.